Sequencing of this T cell receptor beta chain was carried out in a study of regulatory T cells in long-lasting Graves disease (dated by TCRdb to the early 2020s). Broadly, across the study: Newly diagnosed Graves' disease patients had taken antithyroid drugs for less than 3 months. The study was conducted in China and was registered as a clinical trial. This study used TCR sequencing and RNA sequencing of peripheral blood to compare persistent Graves' disease patients against newly diagnosed Graves' disease patients. TCR sequencing covered around 13 persistent and 20 newly diagnosed Graves' disease patients, 33 samples in total. Results the study describes overall, beyond this receptor: Preferential use of TRBV28, TRBJ1-2 and TRBJ2-5 was observed in persistent disease, whereas TRBV20-1 and TRBJ2-1 were favored in newly diagnosed disease. The small sample size was acknowledged by the authors as a limitation that may reduce accuracy. Persistent Graves' disease patients showed lower TCR Shannon entropy and fewer highly expanded clones than newly diagnosed patients, suggesting clonal expansion. Only peripheral blood was studied, because thyroid tissue, the primary lesion, was inaccessible. Sequencing and analysis were limited to the TCR beta chain. More public clonotypes were shared among persistent patients (approximately 3,000) than among newly diagnosed patients (approximately 1,000).

Receptor amplification or capture employed multiplex PCR. The reads were generated on an Illumina HiSeq 4000. iRepertoire HTBI primers and Arm-PCR amplification of CDR3 regions were used to construct TCR beta libraries. Before sequencing, the PCR products went through gel purification. The paper's processing steps were these. Gene usage analysis of CDR3 amino acid clonotypes used the roughly 60 TRBV and more than 13 TRBJ segments found across samples. COPE and FqMerger were used to merge filtered high-quality paired reads into contigs. Contigs were aligned with BLAST to IMGT TRBV, TRBD and TRBJ reference genes, and CDR3 was defined per IMGT. Highly expanded clones were defined as clonotypes with a frequency above 0.1%. Repertoire diversity was measured by Shannon entropy, and V-J evenness by the Gini coefficient. A clonotype found in more than one individual was treated as public. TCRdb handled the public reads itself, with Q25 trimming in fastp and clone calling in MiXCR, and kept productive beta chains. Every CDR3 protein is listed once, alongside the most common genes and DNA of its rows. Here the V and J calls rest on TCRdb's processing, not on the authors' analysis. Across this sample there are about 400,000 distinct CDR3 sequences, with 15% to 20% seen only once. The top ten clonotypes cover 20% to 25% of the sample.

Trimming takes 7 bases off V and 3 bases off J; junction bases not matched to a gene: 4. The CDR3 starts with the cysteine, ends with the phenylalanine, and has 13 residues. Kept here is only the CDR3 DNA, which spans 39 bases and is read in frame from base 1. Sequences SGHRS (CDR1) and YFSETQ (CDR2) are obtained from the germline V gene. This specimen's time point label, per the study, means: newly diagnosed GD, antithyroid drugs for less than 3 months. For both TCR sequencing and RNA sequencing, RNA was extracted from PBMCs using TRIzol. Graves' disease was diagnosed according to American Thyroid Association guidelines. The patients came from an endocrinology department in Xi'an, China. From each patient, around 9 milliliters of peripheral blood was collected into an EDTA anticoagulant tube. PBMCs were isolated by Ficoll Paque Plus density gradient separation without further T cell sorting. An Agilent 2100 Bioanalyzer and agarose gel were used to assess RNA quality, and a NanoDrop 2000 was used to measure RNA concentration.

As regards this clonotype: Its target antigen remains unknown. No clone much larger than this one lies a single base away; base qualities are absent.

This same sample was also part of a study on T cells in Graves' hyperthyroidism and ophthalmopathy. The second source states: Graves' hyperthyroidism was defined as stable when no progression to ophthalmopathy occurred over 18 months of follow-up. The hyperthyroidism patients were between 18 and 65 years old and newly diagnosed, with a disease duration of less than 2 months. Any patient with an uncontrolled infection, another autoimmune disease, pregnancy or lactation was excluded. Diagnoses were established on the basis of clinical symptoms, serum thyroxine and TRAb, thyroid ultrasound, and orbital computed tomography. The first round of RT-PCR for the TCR CDR3 was performed with the HTBI primer set and the Qiagen OneStep RT-PCR kit. Most expanded thyroid clonotypes (frequency above 0.001) were also detected in blood, suggesting blood repertoires may reflect thyroid immune responses. Ophthalmopathy was separated from stable hyperthyroidism by a 13 V-J signature model, with approximately 85% sensitivity and roughly 81% specificity obtained in cross-validation and 80%/75% obtained in testing. In validation, the model predicted progression to ophthalmopathy a median of approximately 6.3 months before onset, with approximately 70% sensitivity and 72.22% specificity. TCR V-J signatures able to tell the groups apart were searched for in a discovery cohort of 100 patients, of whom 43 had Graves' ophthalmopathy and 55 to 60 had stable Graves' hyperthyroidism. Prospective prediction of ophthalmopathy was tested in an independent validation cohort of about 19 hyperthyroidism patients and some 17 patients who later progressed to ophthalmopathy. The 75 to 100 discovery patients were randomly divided into training and test sets at a 7:3 ratio. In addition, the study compared T-cell repertoires in thyroid tissue and in blood from roughly six Graves' hyperthyroidism patients. After blood sampling, hyperthyroidism patients were treated with methimazole at a starting dose of 30 mg daily, and ophthalmopathy patients were treated with high-dose intravenous methylprednisolone. Libraries were constructed in a second round of multiplex PCR, after which size selection and purification were carried out. Sequencing of the libraries was done on an Illumina HiSeq2000 using paired-end 100 bp reads. SOAPnuke was used to process the raw data, with reads discarded if the reads contained adapters or uncalled bases, had a mean Phred below 15, or lacked an exact constant-primer or identifier match. COPE v1.2.5 was used to merge high-quality paired reads, and clonotypes were defined as unique nucleotide sequences. MiTCR v1.1 was used to align clonotypes to the IMGT TRBV, TRBD and TRBJ reference segments. The analysis included only V-J combinations with a frequency above 0.0001, which together covered approximately 99% of the repertoires. A TCS score was defined as the ratio between F50 (clonal expansion) and ExV (chaos), using BLOSUM62-based TCRdist between CDR3 peptides within each V-J. Welch's t-statistics and random forest reduced roughly 500 V-J features to 13, which were used in a naive Bayes classifier (R e1071). No statistical method was used to fix the sample size in advance, and group allocation was not hidden from the investigators. According to the paper, TCR Vbeta CDR3 sequencing was carried out on approximately 140 peripheral blood samples, which came from approximately 41 ophthalmopathy, roughly 75 hyperthyroidism and roughly 17 progressor patients.

This clonotype was sampled from a woman younger than 30 with Graves disease. Donor details come from another sample of the same person, matched by shared clones. The chain joins TRBV5-1 to TRBJ2-7; 10 bases in the junction line up with TRBD2. The sequenced sample was peripheral blood mononuclear cells (PBMCs), obtained at new diagnosis, from a patient treated with antithyroid drugs. The CDR3 here reads CASWGTSVYEQYF. Here is the DNA: TGCGCCAGCTGGGGGACTAGCGTCTACGAGCAGTACTTC.